Listed below are T cell receptor beta chains from one sample, sequenced in a study of early stage breast cancer tumors. Profiling relied on immunoSEQ multiplex PCR, and the TCRdb table lists in-frame clones only, not all of them. Found here are about 6,500 clones, around 69% of them singletons; the top ten hold about 13%. Sequencing was carried out using normal breast tissue next to the tumor. These receptors originate from a person in their fifties or sixties with breast cancer. Each CDR3 is given with its conserved first and last residue. D genes are given only for firm matches. Size tells how often a clone was seen (once, few, many) or the class of an expanded clone, and some rows leave it out.

len | j_gene | abundance | d_gene | v_gene | CDR3aa | CDR3nt
12 | TRBJ2-1 | - | - | TRBV19 | CASSMYPNEQFF | TGTGCCAGTAGTATGTACCCAAATGAGCAGTTCTTC
15 | TRBJ2-2 | - | - | TRBV9 | CASSVGSTITGELFF | TGTGCCAGCAGCGTAGGTTCGACAATCACCGGGGAGCTGTTTTTT
15 | TRBJ2-2 | - | TRBD2 | TRBV5-1 | CASSFQAGGPGELFF | TGCGCCAGCAGCTTCCAAGCGGGAGGGCCCGGGGAGCTGTTTTTT
13 | TRBJ2-2 | few | - | TRBV5-4 | CATQDRNTGELFF | TGTGCCACCCAAGACAGGAACACCGGGGAGCTGTTTTTT
18 | TRBJ2-1 | - | TRBD1 | TRBV7-3 | CASSLEPATGGFYNEQFF | TGTGCCAGCAGCTTAGAACCCGCGACAGGGGGTTTCTACAATGAGCAGTTCTTC
15 | TRBJ1-1 | - | - | TRBV5-1 | CASGSGDFLNTEAFF | TGCGCCAGCGGTTCAGGGGATTTCCTGAACACTGAAGCTTTCTTT
15 | TRBJ2-5 | - | TRBD2 | TRBV10-3 | CAISPGLAGEETQYF | TGTGCCATCAGTCCGGGACTAGCGGGAGAAGAGACCCAGTACTTC
15 | TRBJ2-1 | - | TRBD1 | TRBV7-7 | CASSLGGQVNNEQFF | TGTGCTAGCAGCTTAGGGGGACAGGTCAACAATGAGCAGTTCTTC
15 | TRBJ1-1 | - | TRBD1 | TRBV5-1 | CASSFQGAKNTEAFF | TGCGCCAGCAGCTTCCAGGGGGCTAAGAACACTGAAGCTTTCTTT
14 | TRBJ2-4 | once | TRBD2 | TRBV7-8 | CASSLTSGANIQYF | TGTGCCAGCAGCTTGACTAGCGGGGCCAACATTCAGTACTTC
14 | TRBJ2-7 | - | TRBD1 | TRBV6-5 | CAVRSLDRTYEQYF | TGTGCCGTACGTTCTCTGGACAGGACCTACGAGCAGTACTTC
14 | TRBJ2-7 | few | TRBD2 | TRBV6-1 | CASSEGGSSYEQYF | TGTGCCAGCAGTGAAGGCGGGAGCTCCTACGAGCAGTACTTC
16 | TRBJ1-1 | - | - | TRBV7-9 | CASTITGGATGTEAFF | TGTGCCAGCACCATAACGGGGGGGGCAACGGGGACTGAAGCTTTCTTT
17 | TRBJ2-7 | - | - | TRBV4-1 | CASSRLFEGSSTYEQYF | TGCGCCAGCAGCCGGCTTTTCGAAGGATCAAGTACCTACGAGCAGTACTTC
14 | TRBJ2-7 | - | TRBD2 | TRBV10-2 | CASRAAGGLGEQYF | TGCGCCAGCAGAGCGGCGGGAGGGCTCGGCGAGCAGTACTTC
13 | TRBJ2-5 | - | TRBD1 | TRBV18 | CASSQGDQETQYF | TGTGCCAGCTCCCAGGGGGACCAAGAGACCCAGTACTTC
14 | TRBJ2-7 | - | - | TRBV18 | CASSPFGRDYEQYF | TGTGCCAGTTCCCCTTTCGGGAGAGACTACGAGCAGTACTTC
14 | TRBJ1-1 | few | - | TRBV9 | CASSVWEMNTEAFF | TGTGCCAGCAGCGTATGGGAGATGAACACTGAAGCTTTCTTT
16 | TRBJ2-1 | - | TRBD2 | TRBV7-2 | CASSSVAGGTNNEQFF | TGTGCCAGCAGCTCAGTAGCGGGAGGGACAAACAATGAGCAGTTCTTC
16 | TRBJ1-1 | - | TRBD1 | TRBV27 | CASSRRDRVRNTEAFF | TGTGCCAGCAGTCGCCGGGACAGGGTAAGGAACACTGAAGCTTTCTTT
15 | TRBJ1-2 | - | TRBD1 | TRBV5-6 | CASSLAEVRGLGYTF | TGTGCCAGCAGCTTGGCCGAGGTCAGGGGGCTCGGCTACACCTTC
11 | TRBJ2-4 | - | TRBD2 | TRBV6-5 | CASSDGREVDF | TGTGCCAGCAGTGACGGGCGGGAGGTTGACTTC
15 | TRBJ1-5 | few | - | TRBV19 | CASTPARLRGQPQHF | TGTGCCAGTACCCCCGCGAGACTGAGAGGTCAGCCCCAGCATTTT
13 | TRBJ1-2 | - | - | TRBV7-3 | CASSSSPNYGYTF | TGTGCCAGCAGCTCCTCCCCCAACTATGGCTACACCTTC
16 | TRBJ2-1 | few | - | TRBV5-1 | CASSLGGATRNNEQFF | TGCGCCAGCAGCTTGGGGGGGGCGACTAGGAACAATGAGCAGTTCTTC